Listed below are T cell receptor beta chains from one sample, sequenced in a study of early T cells in non-severe SARS-CoV-2 infection. TCRdb independently ran MiXCR on the 5' RACE reads; one entry per CDR3 protein. Among 55,000 to 75,000 distinct CDR3 sequences, more than 8.5% were seen once, and the ten largest hold around a sixth. Sequences were derived from whole blood, sampled at baseline. The receptors were sampled from an adult who was a healthcare worker with PCR-confirmed SARS-CoV-2 infection or an uninfected control (not recorded which). Both conserved end residues are part of each CDR3. The order of the fields is J gene, V gene, CDR3 protein.

J: TRBJ2-3
V: TRBV27
CDR3: CASSPHKGITDTQYF

J: TRBJ2-3
V: TRBV24-1
CDR3: CATSPWSGMGTDTQYF

J: TRBJ2-7
V: TRBV5-1
CDR3: CASSAQTAGGAGYEQYF

J: TRBJ2-5
V: TRBV11-2
CDR3: CASSLDGGNRETQYF

J: TRBJ1-6
V: TRBV10-2
CDR3: CASSEAGGKNSPLHF

J: TRBJ1-4
V: TRBV14
CDR3: CASSQVGGPSLFF

J: TRBJ1-5
V: TRBV5-1
CDR3: CASSPGQVGQPQHF

J: TRBJ2-7
V: TRBV11-1
CDR3: CASSSAGGSYEQYF

J: TRBJ2-1
V: TRBV28
CDR3: CASSYGTVGEQFF

J: TRBJ1-1
V: TRBV7-2
CDR3: CASSLGGLNTEAFF

J: TRBJ2-1
V: TRBV18
CDR3: CASSPHPRSSSYNEQFF

J: TRBJ2-2
V: TRBV19
CDR3: CASSPRTGYTGELFF

J: TRBJ2-3
V: TRBV5-1
CDR3: CASSLAQTGDTQYF

J: TRBJ2-1
V: TRBV2
CDR3: CASRLAGVWEQFF

J: TRBJ1-2
V: TRBV4-3
CDR3: CASSVGGARGYTF

J: TRBJ2-5
V: TRBV28
CDR3: CASSFHGTGGETQYF

J: TRBJ2-2
V: TRBV11-2
CDR3: CASSLLAGGELFF

J: TRBJ1-4
V: TRBV29-1
CDR3: CSVGQALNEKLFF

J: TRBJ2-7
V: TRBV10-3
CDR3: CAIRPGTFTYEQYF

J: TRBJ2-7
V: TRBV6-6
CDR3: CASTPPPSRTYEQYF

J: TRBJ1-1
V: TRBV6-4
CDR3: CASSDSTGVPWTEAFF

J: TRBJ2-1
V: TRBV2
CDR3: CASSSGQFF

J: TRBJ1-5
V: TRBV6-5
CDR3: CASSPRGGRQPQHF

J: TRBJ1-2
V: TRBV12-3/TRBV12-4
CDR3: CASRDGQAYGYTF

J: TRBJ1-4
V: TRBV29-1
CDR3: CSAQGAFHEKLFF

J: TRBJ2-1
V: TRBV20-1
CDR3: CSAASRIAGTYEQFF

J: TRBJ1-5
V: TRBV29-1
CDR3: CSVGQGQSQPQHF

J: TRBJ2-2
V: TRBV28
CDR3: CASSTTGTGIPGELFF

J: TRBJ2-3
V: TRBV11-2
CDR3: CASSKSDTQYF

J: TRBJ1-5
V: TRBV4-3
CDR3: CASSPKLRGGLGQPQHF

J: TRBJ1-5
V: TRBV20-1
CDR3: CSAVMTQGTNQPQHF

J: TRBJ2-3
V: TRBV7-9
CDR3: CASSSTSGSPIWTQYF

J: TRBJ2-2
V: TRBV14
CDR3: CASSLFRGRNTGELFF

J: TRBJ1-2
V: TRBV6-1
CDR3: CASSEEEEQGSNYGYTF

J: TRBJ1-1
V: TRBV3-1
CDR3: CASSHGTGGTEAFF

J: TRBJ2-3
V: TRBV27
CDR3: CAARHPPGTQYF

J: TRBJ1-4
V: TRBV5-6
CDR3: CASSLDEGSLFF

J: TRBJ2-5
V: TRBV7-9
CDR3: CASSSGDRRQETQYF

J: TRBJ1-1
V: TRBV29-1
CDR3: CSVRSTGHSEAFF

J: TRBJ2-1
V: TRBV5-1
CDR3: CASSSRGDNEQFF